Listed here are 24 T cell receptor beta chains from one sample, sequenced in a study of blood T cell repertoires in COVID-19. The repertoire was sequenced with immunoSEQ multiplex PCR; TCRdb's copy has only in-frame clones and lacks some. The sample records around 130,000 clones, more than 80% being singletons. Sample: peripheral blood. The receptors come from a human donor in a cohort sampled during active COVID-19.

The chain joins TRBV30 to TRBJ2-5; D might be TRBD1 (5 bases). The CDR3 has 15 residues. The V end was cut by 1 base, the J end by 1 base, with 13 bases between. Germline CDR1 is GTSNPN and CDR2 is SVGIG (reference sequence). The DNA of the CDR3 is TGTGCCTGGAGTGGACAGCCCCGTAGCCAAGAGACCCAGTACTTC. It yields the protein CAWSGQPRSQETQYF. The entire variable domain, with the rest obtained from reference TRBV30 and TRBJ2-5, is as follows: SQTIHQWPATLVQPVGSPLSLECTVEGTSNPNLYWYRQAAGRGLQLLFYSVGIGQISSEVPQNLSASRPQDRQFILSSKKLLLSDSGFYLCAWSGQPRSQETQYFGPGTRLLVL.

V is TRBV14 and J is TRBJ1-2; 7 nucleotides line up with TRBD1. Germline lookup yields CDR1 SGHDN and CDR2 FVKESK. The CDR3 is made up of 15 amino acids. V was pared by 7 bases and J by 4 bases, with 12 bases of the junction left unmatched. The DNA for the CDR3 is TGTGCCAGCACTTTCTTGGGACAGAATACCTATGGCTACACCTTC. This sequence encodes CASTFLGQNTYGYTF.

Turning to this clone: One end of the junction varies from germline; a read error may be responsible. The chain uses TRBV30 and TRBJ2-7; D gene uncertain. This CDR3 is 12 amino acids long. Germline values: CDR1 GTSNPN, CDR2 SVGIG (reference sequence). Written as DNA, the CDR3 is TGTGCCTGGAGTGTACAATTGGGCATACTTTTCTTC. This encodes CAWSVQLGILFF.

The chain is built from TRBV7-9 and TRBJ1-1; tentative D call: TRBD1 (6 bases). The CDR3 is made up of 17 amino acids. CDR1 is SEHNR and CDR2 is FQNEAQ in the germline V gene (reference sequence). V lost 4 bases to trimming and J lost 5 bases, with 23 bases between them. CDR3 sequence (DNA): TGTGCCAGCAGCTCTCCGACAGGAAGGGTAGGAATGACTGAAGCTTTCTTT. It encodes CASSSPTGRVGMTEAFF.

J is TRBJ2-2 and V is TRBV19; 11 nucleotides match TRBD1. This CDR3 is built from 16 residues. CDR1 and CDR2 (germline): LNHDA, SQIVND (reference sequence). V lost 6 bases to trimming and J lost 0 bases; unmatched junction nucleotides: 3. DNA of the CDR3: TGTGCCAGTAGCCCGGGACAGGGGGCGAACACCGGGGAGCTGTTTTTT. Amino acids: CASSPGQGANTGELFF.

The chain has TRBV7-8 and TRBJ1-2; TRBD1 agrees at 8 bases. CDR1 and CDR2 from the germline V gene are SGHVS and FQNEAQ. J was trimmed by 7 bases and V by 5 bases; bases with no gene match: 6. The CDR3 is made up of 13 amino acids. This CDR3 is CASSRDRFLGYTF. The CDR3 nucleotides are TGTGCCAGCAGCCGGGACAGGTTTCTTGGCTACACCTTC.

The genes are TRBV30 and TRBJ1-1; D gene uncertain. The V end lost 5 bases, the J end lost 1 base, and 14 bases lay between the germline ends. This CDR3 comprises 14 residues. Germline V lookup: CDR1 GTSNPN, CDR2 SVGIG (reference sequence). CDR3 residues: CAWGLRGSNTEAFF. The CDR3 DNA reads as TGTGCCTGGGGGTTACGGGGATCGAACACTGAAGCTTTCTTT.

V usage is TRBV20-1 and J usage is TRBJ2-7; D not certain. Per germline, CDR1 DFQATT and CDR2 SNEGSKA (reference sequence). The germline V and J ends were trimmed by 5 bases and 4 bases, with 9 bases remaining between them. CDR3 length equals 11 residues. This chain's CDR3 is CSAGSAYEQYV. Here the CDR3 DNA reads TGCAGTGCTGGCAGCGCTTACGAGCAGTACGTC.

This chain joins TRBV30 and TRBJ2-7; D may be TRBD2 (6 bases). V lost 2 bases, J lost 3 bases, and 23 bases lay in between. Germline V gene sequence: CDR1 GTSNPN, CDR2 SVGIG (reference sequence). The length of the CDR3 is 17 residues. CDR3 coding DNA: TGTGCCTGGAGTCCTCCCCTCGGGCGGGGAGGTCACTACGAGCAGTACTTC. Protein sequence: CAWSPPLGRGGHYEQYF. Supplemented by reference TRBV30 and TRBJ2-7, the full variable domain reads SQTIHQWPATLVQPVGSPLSLECTVEGTSNPNLYWYRQAAGRGLQLLFYSVGIGQISSEVPQNLSASRPQDRQFILSSKKLLLSDSGFYLCAWSPPLGRGGHYEQYFGPGTRLTVT.

CDR3 sequence: CATSPGNNEQFF. CDR3 DNA sequence: TGTGCCACCAGCCCGGGGAACAATGAGCAGTTCTTC. The V call is TRBV24-1, the J call TRBJ2-1; D perhaps matches TRBD2 (5 bases). V shed 7 bases and J shed 5 bases, with 8 bases lying between them. Germline CDR1 and CDR2: KGHDR and SFDVKD. The CDR3 sequence is 12 residues long.

The chain links TRBV5-1 to TRBJ2-2; the match to TRBD1 covers 8 bases. The germline V gene encodes CDR1 SGHRS and CDR2 YFSETQ. This CDR3 spans 16 amino acids. Trimming cost V 4 bases and J 0 bases; bases outside gene matches: 5. CDR3 loop: CASSRTGGSNTGELFF. The CDR3 nucleotides read TGCGCCAGCAGCCGTACAGGGGGGTCGAACACCGGGGAGCTGTTTTTT. Full variable domain (outside the CDR3, taken from reference TRBV5-1 and TRBJ2-2): KAGVTQTPRYLIKTRGQQVTLSCSPISGHRSVSWYQQTPGQGLQFLFEYFSETQRNKGNFPGRFSGRQFSNSRSEMNVSTLELGDSALYLCASSRTGGSNTGELFFGEGSRLTVL.

The V call is TRBV21-1, the J call TRBJ1-5; the DNA was not used to check the table's D call, TRBD1. TRBV21-1 is assigned pseudogene status. This CDR3 contains 16 residues. The CDR3 loop reads CASSKVGRYLNGPQHF. Here the CDR3 DNA reads TGTGCCAGCAGCAAAGTTGGCAGGTACCTCAATGGGCCCCAGCATTTT.

The rearrangement joins TRBV6-5 to TRBJ2-3; D may be TRBD2 (6 bases). The V end lost 7 bases, the J end lost 5 bases, and 16 bases lay between the germline ends. Per the germline V gene, CDR1 is MNHEY and CDR2 is SVGAGI. This CDR3 is 14 amino acids long. The CDR3 region has the DNA TGTGCCAGCATGAGGGACGGGGGTGGAGATACGCAGTATTTT. Its protein is CASMRDGGGDTQYF.

The chain couples TRBV2 to TRBJ2-5, with D perhaps matching TRBD2 (6 bases). This CDR3 is 13 amino acids long. The germline gives CDR1 SNHLY, CDR2 FYNNEI. The ends were cut back, 4 bases at V and 5 bases at J, with 11 bases in the middle. The CDR3 sequence is CASSVSGRETQYF. The CDR3 DNA reads TGTGCCAGCAGTGTATCGGGGAGGGAGACCCAGTACTTC.

The chain carries TRBV18 and TRBJ2-1; 7 bases map to TRBD1. V lost 0 bases to trimming and J lost 5 bases; unmatched junction nucleotides: 7. The CDR3 is 16 residues long. Per the germline V gene, CDR1 is KGHSH and CDR2 is LQKENI. CDR3 DNA sequence: TGTGCCAGCTCACCACCGGTGAGGGGGCGCGACAATGAGCAGTTCTTC. Amino acid sequence: CASSPPVRGRDNEQFF.

This chain connects TRBV7-2 to TRBJ1-2, with 9 positions matching TRBD1. Germline V gene data show CDR1 as SGHTA and CDR2 as FQGNSA. V gave up 3 bases and J gave up 7 bases; unmatched junction bases: 0. The CDR3 has 12 residues. The DNA for the CDR3 is TGTGCCAGCAGCTTGGACAGGGGTGGCTACACCTTC. This codes for CASSLDRGGYTF.

The gene calls are TRBV25-1 and TRBJ1-3, with D unclear. The CDR3 runs to 16 residues. Trimming removed 3 bases at V and 0 bases at J, with 12 bases between. Germline V gene sequence: CDR1 MGHDK, CDR2 SYGVNS. CDR3 region: CASSDAGGFSGNTIYF. Here the CDR3 DNA reads TGTGCCAGCAGTGACGCAGGCGGGTTCTCTGGAAACACCATATATTTT.

The rearrangement links TRBV20-1 to TRBJ2-1; 8 nucleotides line up with TRBD2. V trimming: 3 bases; J trimming: 9 bases; junction bases outside the gene matches: 7. The CDR3 is 13 residues long. CDR1 and CDR2 (germline): DFQATT, SNEGSKA (reference sequence). For the CDR3, the DNA is TGCAGTGCTAGTTTCGGGAGCGGGGGTGAGCAGTTCTTC. This sequence encodes CSASFGSGGEQFF.

The genes are TRBV2 and TRBJ2-1; TRBD1 agrees at 9 bases. The V gene's germline CDR1 is SNHLY and CDR2 FYNNEI. The CDR3 contains 14 residues. V lost 6 bases, J lost 5 bases, and 5 bases stayed unmatched. Here the CDR3 reads CASRRQGGNNEQFF. DNA for the CDR3: TGTGCCAGCAGACGACAGGGGGGAAACAATGAGCAGTTCTTC. Drawing the rest from reference TRBV2 and TRBJ2-1, the complete variable domain is EPEVTQTPSHQVTQMGQEVILRCVPISNHLYFYWYRQILGQKVEFLVSFYNNEISEKSEIFDDQFSVERPDGSNFTLKIRSTKLEDSAMYFCASRRQGGNNEQFFGPGTRLTVL.

The chain joins TRBV2 to TRBJ2-1, with D possibly TRBD2 on 5 matching bases. CDR3 size: 16 residues. Trimming removed 3 bases from V and 6 bases from J, with 18 bases in between. The V gene's germline CDR1 is SNHLY and CDR2 FYNNEI. The CDR3 DNA reads TGTGCCAGCAGTGAGATGGCCCTTCGGCGGGCCAATGAGCAGTTCTTC. Amino acids: CASSEMALRRANEQFF.

The rearrangement uses TRBV6-6 and TRBJ1-1; the D gene is possibly TRBD1 (5 bases). Trimming cost V 2 bases and J 6 bases, with 13 bases left between them. The CDR3 loop spans 14 amino acids. Germline V lookup: CDR1 MNHNY, CDR2 SVGAGI (reference sequence). DNA of the CDR3: TGTGCCAGCAGTTACCCCGGGCGGGGGTCTGAAGCTTTCTTT. Protein: CASSYPGRGSEAFF.

In this sample, this clone turned up once. V and J are TRBV5-4 and TRBJ2-3; TRBD2 aligns across 7 bases. Germline V gene data show CDR1 as SGHNT and CDR2 as YYREEE (reference sequence). The CDR3 length is 15 residues. The V and J ends lost 0 bases and 0 bases, in that order; junction bases with no gene match: 1. This chain's CDR3 is CASSLGLASTDTQYF. DNA for the CDR3: TGTGCCAGCAGCTTGGGACTAGCTAGCACAGATACGCAGTATTTT.

This chain joins TRBV6-6 and TRBJ1-1, with TRBD1 matching 8 bases. The CDR3 is made up of 13 amino acids. V trimming: 0 bases; J trimming: 8 bases; junction bases outside the gene matches: 2. Germline loops: CDR1 MNHNY, CDR2 SVGAGI (reference sequence). The DNA of the CDR3 is TGTGCCAGCAGTTACTCCGACAGGGGCGAAGCTTTCTTT. Residues: CASSYSDRGEAFF.

The chain combines TRBV5-1 with TRBJ2-5, with D perhaps matching TRBD1 (6 bases). With 3 bases removed from V and 1 base from J, the gap between germline ends came to 16 bases. The CDR3 has 16 residues. CDR1 is SGHRS and CDR2 is YFSETQ in the germline V gene. CDR3 amino acids: CASSSGQLLAQETQYF. The CDR3 nucleotides are TGCGCCAGCAGCTCCGGACAGCTCCTGGCCCAAGAGACCCAGTACTTC.